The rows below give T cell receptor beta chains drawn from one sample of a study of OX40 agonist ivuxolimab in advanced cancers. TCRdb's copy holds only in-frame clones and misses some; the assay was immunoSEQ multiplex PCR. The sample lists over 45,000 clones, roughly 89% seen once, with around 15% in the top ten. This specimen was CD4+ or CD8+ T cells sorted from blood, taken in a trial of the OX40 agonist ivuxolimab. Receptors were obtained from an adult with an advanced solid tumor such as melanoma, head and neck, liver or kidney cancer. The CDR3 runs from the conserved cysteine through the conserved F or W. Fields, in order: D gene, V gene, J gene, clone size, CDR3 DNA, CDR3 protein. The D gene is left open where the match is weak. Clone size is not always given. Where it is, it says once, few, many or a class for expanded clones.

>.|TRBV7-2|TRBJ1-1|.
TGTGCCAGCAGCTTAATAGGGGACACTGAAGCTTTCTTT
CASSLIGDTEAFF
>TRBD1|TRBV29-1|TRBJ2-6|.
TGCAGCGTTGAGGACAGGGGATGGTCTGGGGCCAACGTCCTGACTTTC
CSVEDRGWSGANVLTF
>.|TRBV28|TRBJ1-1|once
TGTGCCAGCAGTTTAGGGCAGGGATATTCGTTGAACACTGAAGCTTTCTTT
CASSLGQGYSLNTEAFF
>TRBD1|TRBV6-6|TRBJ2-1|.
TGTGCCAGCAACAAAGCCCCCGACAGGGCGACTGAGCAGTTCTTC
CASNKAPDRATEQFF
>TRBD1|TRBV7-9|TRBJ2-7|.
TGTGCCAGCAGCACAAGCTGGGGACAGCCCGAGCAGTACTTC
CASSTSWGQPEQYF
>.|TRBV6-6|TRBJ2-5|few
TGTGCCAGCAGTTACTCGATGGGCAGGGCTGAGACCCAGTACTTC
CASSYSMGRAETQYF
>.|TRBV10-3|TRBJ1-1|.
TGTGCCACCCGGGTTAGGGATAACACTGAAGCTTTCTTT
CATRVRDNTEAFF
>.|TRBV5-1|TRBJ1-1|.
TGCGCCAGCAGCTTGGTCGGGGTGAAGCCGAACACTGAAGCTTTCTTT
CASSLVGVKPNTEAFF
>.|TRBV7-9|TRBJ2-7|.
TGTGCCAGCAGCTTAACCGGCGACCCGTTCTACGAGCAGTACTTC
CASSLTGDPFYEQYF
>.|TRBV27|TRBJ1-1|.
TGTGCCAGCAGTTTACTTGGGGCAGGGGCCCGATTGATGAACACTGAAGCTTTCTTT
CASSLLGAGARLMNTEAFF
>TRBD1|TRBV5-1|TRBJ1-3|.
TGCGCCAGCAGCTTTTCCGGGACAGGGCCCTCTGGAAACACCATATATTTT
CASSFSGTGPSGNTIYF
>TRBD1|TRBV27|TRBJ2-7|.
TGTGCCAGCAGTCGACAGGGGGAATTGAGGGAGCAGTACTTC
CASSRQGELREQYF
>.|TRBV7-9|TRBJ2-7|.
TGTGCCAGCAGCGTCTCACAGGGTTACGAGCAGTACTTC
CASSVSQGYEQYF
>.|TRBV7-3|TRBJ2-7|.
TGTGCCAGCAGCTTAAGTAGGGAGGACGAGCAGTACTTC
CASSLSREDEQYF
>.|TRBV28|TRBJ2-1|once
TGTGCCAGCAGTTTATGGGGCCGTGACAATGAGCAGTTCTTC
CASSLWGRDNEQFF
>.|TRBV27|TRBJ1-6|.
TGTGCCAGCTCGGACCCTGGAAATTCACCCCTCCACTTT
CASSDPGNSPLHF
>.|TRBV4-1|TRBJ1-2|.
TGCGCCAGCAGCGCCCAGGGACCCGGGCTTTCCGGCTACACCTTC
CASSAQGPGLSGYTF
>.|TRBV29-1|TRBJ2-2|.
TGCAGCGCGGAGGGACCATTGAACACCGGGGAGCTGTTTTTT
CSAEGPLNTGELFF
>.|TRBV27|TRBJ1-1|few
TGTGCCAGCAGTTCGGACTGGATGAACACTGAAGCTTTCTTT
CASSSDWMNTEAFF
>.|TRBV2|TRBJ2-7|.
TGTGCCAGCAGTGCTTCCTCCTACGAGCAGTACTTC
CASSASSYEQYF
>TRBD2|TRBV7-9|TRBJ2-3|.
TGTGCCAGCAGCCTCGGACTAGCGGGAGGCACAGATACGCAGTATTTT
CASSLGLAGGTDTQYF
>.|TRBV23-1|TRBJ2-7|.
TGCGCCAGCAGTCAATCCTATGACCCGACCTACGAGCAGTACTTC
CASSQSYDPTYEQYF
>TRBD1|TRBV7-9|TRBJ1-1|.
TGTGCCAGCAGCTTACAGGGGGCGAAAACTGAAGCTTTCTTT
CASSLQGAKTEAFF
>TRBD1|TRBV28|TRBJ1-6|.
TGTGCCAGCAGTGGGCAGGGGGCTCATAATTCACCCCTCCACTTT
CASSGQGAHNSPLHF
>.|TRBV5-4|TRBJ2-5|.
TGTGCCAGCAGCTCCCGTACAGGCCAAGAGACCCAGTACTTC
CASSSRTGQETQYF
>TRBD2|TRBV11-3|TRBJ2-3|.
TGTGCCAGCAGCGTAGCGGGCGGGAGTGCGCAGTATTTT
CASSVAGGSAQYF
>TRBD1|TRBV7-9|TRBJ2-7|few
TGTGCCAGCAGCTTAGGGACAGGGGTCTTTTACGAGCAGTACTTC
CASSLGTGVFYEQYF
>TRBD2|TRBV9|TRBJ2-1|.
TGTGCCAGCAGCGTAGACCCACTAGCGGGAGGTCGTGAGCAGTTCTTC
CASSVDPLAGGREQFF
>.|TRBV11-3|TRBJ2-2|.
TGTGCCAGCAGCACCACTTTGGGGCTACGGAACACCGGGGAGCTGTTTTTT
CASSTTLGLRNTGELFF
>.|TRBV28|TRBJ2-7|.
TGTGCCAGCAGTCCGGACGGCTACGAGCAGTACTTC
CASSPDGYEQYF
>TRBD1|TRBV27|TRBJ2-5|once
TGTGCCACCTCTCCGGGACAGCATAACCAAGAGACCCAGTACTTC
CATSPGQHNQETQYF
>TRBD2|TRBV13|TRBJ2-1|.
TGTGCCAGCAGCCTCCTAGCGGGAGGGCCCCAGGTTGTCCCCAATGAGCAGTTCTTC
CASSLLAGGPQVVPNEQFF
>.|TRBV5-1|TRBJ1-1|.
TGCGCCAGCAGCGCTTTAACGGGGGCAAGGTCTGAAGCTTTCTTT
CASSALTGARSEAFF
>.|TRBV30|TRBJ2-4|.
TGTGCCTGGAGTGTTTCAGGGGCTGTTCAGTACTTC
CAWSVSGAVQYF
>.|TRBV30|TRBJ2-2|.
TGTGCCTTACGGACCGATCCAACGAACACCGGGGAGCTGTTTTTT
CALRTDPTNTGELFF
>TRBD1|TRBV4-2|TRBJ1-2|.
TGTGCCAGCAGCCAGGGGACAGGGGTAGTTGGCTACACCTTC
CASSQGTGVVGYTF
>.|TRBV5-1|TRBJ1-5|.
TGCGCCAGCCGCCCGGGACCCAGGGTAGGCCAGCCCCAGCGTTTT
CASRPGPRVGQPQRF
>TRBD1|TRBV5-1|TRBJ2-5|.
TGCGCCAGCGGACGGTATACAGGGGATATTCAAGAGACCCAGTACTTC
CASGRYTGDIQETQYF